This TCR beta chain was recorded in a study of cytomegalovirus exposure and HLA in healthy donors. Study summary: Drawn from HLA-typed donors, approximately 85 million unique TCRs were held in an early data release.

Healthy bone marrow donors made up the donors. Regarding the study as a whole: There were reportedly fewer N-insertions in an Asian-associated ancestry cluster than the roughly 680-donor mean, in a later analysis.

This CDR3 has 16 amino acids. Germline loops: CDR1 LGHNA, CDR2 YSLEER. The V gene lost 0 bases and the J gene lost 4 bases, with 16 bases spanning the gap. Details on this clone: Its antigen remains unknown.

The PCR had 60 Vbeta and 13 Jbeta primers. TCRdb keeps only in-frame clones here, not all; method: immunoSEQ multiplex PCR. The data hold roughly 190,000 clones, with approximately 80% observed a single time. The rearrangement links TRBV4-3 to TRBJ2-7; TRBD2 is a possible D gene (5 bases). Sequenced: PBMCs. The TCR sequence derives from a female donor in good health and CMV-seronegative. This chain's CDR3 is CASSQERSGFGYEQYF. The CDR3 bases are TGCGCCAGCAGCCAAGAACGGAGCGGATTTGGGTACGAGCAGTACTTC.